These 17 T cell receptor beta chains were sequenced from one sample in a study of T-cell memory formation after mild COVID-19. TCRdb independently ran MiXCR on the 5' RACE reads; one entry per CDR3 protein. The repertoire holds 400,000 to 500,000 distinct CDR3 sequences, with approximately 20% as singletons. What was sequenced was PBMCs or a T cell subset sorted from them (not recorded which). Receptors were obtained from an adult woman who had mild COVID-19 (a few samples of this study predate the infection). Cell type and time point are not known.

The rearrangement joins TRBV3-1 to TRBJ2-5; TRBD2 is a possible D gene (5 bases). CDR1 LGHDT and CDR2 YNNKEL come from the germline V gene (reference sequence). Trimming pared 1 base from V and 2 bases from J, leaving 17 bases between. CDR3 length: 17 amino acids. The CDR3 DNA follows: TGTGCCAGCAGCCAAGGCGCGACGAGGGTCACGCAAGAGACCCAGTACTTC. Its protein is CASSQGATRVTQETQYF.

This clonotype was counted a few times. The chain combines TRBV4-1 with TRBJ2-7; possibly TRBD2 for D (5 bases). Germline CDR1 and CDR2: MGHRA and YSYEKL. CDR3 length: 15 amino acids. The V end lost 0 bases, the J end lost 1 base, and 10 bases lay between the germline ends. DNA of the CDR3: TGCGCCAGCAGCCAAGACGGGATCGCATCCTACGAGCAGTACTTC. Translating gives CASSQDGIASYEQYF.

This clonotype was seen more than once but under ten times. The V and J genes are TRBV16 and TRBJ2-1; D unresolved. Germline loops: CDR1 KGHSY, CDR2 FQNENV. The CDR3 runs to 13 residues. V was pared by 4 bases and J by 3 bases, with 7 bases between. CDR3 DNA sequence: TGTGCCAGCAGCCTGGGCCACTACAATGAGCAGTTCTTC. It yields the protein CASSLGHYNEQFF. The entire variable domain, with the rest obtained from reference TRBV16 and TRBJ2-1, is as follows: GEEVAQTPKHLVRGEGQKAKLYCAPIKGHSYVFWYQQVLKNEFKFLISFQNENVFDETGMPKERFSAKCLPNSPCSLEIQATKLEDSAVYFCASSLGHYNEQFFGPGTRLTVL.

In this sample, this clonotype turned up a few times. V and J are TRBV12-3 or TRBV12-4 and TRBJ2-7, with TRBD2 as a possible D gene (6 bases). There are 12 residues in the CDR3. V lost 3 bases to trimming and J lost 6 bases, with 9 bases between them. Here the CDR3 DNA reads TGTGCCAGCAGTTTTCGGGGAGGCGAGCAGTACTTC. It is translated as CASSFRGGEQYF.

The V call is TRBV7-2, the J call TRBJ2-7; D may be TRBD2 (6 bases). Trimming took 1 base from V and 0 from J, leaving 19 bases between them. The CDR3 covers 18 residues. In germline, CDR1 is SGHTA, CDR2 FQGNSA. CDR3 in DNA: TGTGCCAGCAGCTTAGTATGGGCTAGCGACAGAGACTCCTACGAGCAGTACTTC. It encodes CASSLVWASDRDSYEQYF. Full variable domain (missing parts from reference TRBV7-2 and TRBJ2-7): GAGVSQSPSNKVTEKGKDVELRCDPISGHTALYWYRQSLGQGLEFLIYFQGNSAPDKSGLPSDRFSAERTGGSVSTLTIQRTQQEDSAVYLCASSLVWASDRDSYEQYFGPGTRLTVT.

This clonotype appeared a few times. The chain links TRBV29-1 to TRBJ2-1, with D perhaps given as TRBD1 or TRBD2 (5 bases each). The CDR3 length is 17 residues. V lost 7 bases and J 0 bases, leaving 22 bases between the germline ends. Per the germline V gene, CDR1 is SQVTM and CDR2 is ANQGSEA. The CDR3 protein is CSADEGSRGLSYNEQFF. In DNA form, the CDR3 reads TGCAGCGCCGATGAAGGGTCTCGGGGCCTCTCCTACAATGAGCAGTTCTTC.

The chain employs TRBV12-3 or TRBV12-4 and TRBJ2-1; D perhaps matches TRBD2 (6 bases). This CDR3 is built from 17 residues. V was trimmed by 4 bases and J by 7 bases, leaving 23 bases between them. In nucleotides, the CDR3 is TGTGCCAGCAGTTCCCGGGACTCTCTCTCACCGAGGAATGAGCAGTTCTTC. Translating it yields CASSSRDSLSPRNEQFF.

This clonotype was observed a few times. The chain combines TRBV5-1 with TRBJ1-2; a possible D gene is TRBD1 (6 bases). Germline V lookup: CDR1 SGHRS, CDR2 YFSETQ. The germline V and J ends were trimmed by 3 bases and 8 bases, with 11 bases remaining between them. This CDR3 has 12 amino acids. CDR3 amino acids: CASSSGGGGYTF. For the CDR3, the DNA is TGCGCCAGCAGCTCCGGAGGGGGGGGCTACACCTTC.

A few counts support this clonotype. V gene TRBV20-1 combines with J gene TRBJ2-1; D uncertain. V was trimmed by 2 bases and J by 7 bases, leaving 9 bases between them. This CDR3 is built from 12 residues. Per the germline V gene, CDR1 is DFQATT and CDR2 is SNEGSKA (reference sequence). CDR3 DNA sequence: TGCAGTGCTAGACCCCTTCTGAATGAGCAGTTCTTC. This sequence encodes CSARPLLNEQFF.

The CDR3 DNA reads TGCGCCAGCAGCCAAGATGTACTTTACAATGAGCAGTTCTTC. Its translation: CASSQDVLYNEQFF. The V call is TRBV4-3, the J call TRBJ2-1; D unresolved. The length of the CDR3 is 14 residues. Germline V gene sequence: CDR1 LGHNA, CDR2 YSLEER. V was trimmed by 0 bases and J by 4 bases, leaving 7 bases between them.

V and J are TRBV7-6 and TRBJ2-3; 9 nucleotides agree with TRBD2. Germline CDR1 and CDR2: SGHVS and FNYEAQ. J gave up 5 bases and V 5 bases, and 5 bases lay outside the gene matches. CDR3 length: 14 residues. CDR3 nucleotide sequence: TGTGCCAGCAGCCTTAGCGGGGGAGGAGATACGCAGTATTTT. Protein sequence: CASSLSGGGDTQYF.

This clonotype was counted at least ten times. V gene TRBV7-2 combines with J gene TRBJ2-5, with a weak D call TRBD1 (6 bases). The V end was cut by 3 bases, the J end by 1 base, with 12 bases between. The V gene's germline CDR1 is SGHTA and CDR2 FQGNSA. The CDR3 length is 15 residues. The CDR3 sequence is CASSFYWTVQETQYF. The CDR3 nucleotides read TGTGCCAGCAGCTTTTACTGGACAGTCCAAGAGACCCAGTACTTC.

This clonotype was detected many times. V and J are TRBV7-8 and TRBJ2-3; D call uncertain. The germline V gene has CDR1 SGHVS and CDR2 FQNEAQ. CDR3 size: 12 residues. V was clipped by 4 bases and J by 4 bases, with 6 bases between them. The CDR3 DNA is TGTGCCAGCAGCTCCACTCCAGATACGCAGTATTTT. It codes for CASSSTPDTQYF. Together with reference TRBV7-8 and TRBJ2-3, the CDR3 gives the full variable domain: GAGVSQSPRYKVAKRGQDVALRCDPISGHVSLFWYQQALGQGPEFLTYFQNEAQLDKSGLPSDRFFAERPEGSVSTLKIQRTQQEDSAVYLCASSSTPDTQYFGPGTRLTVL.

This clonotype was detected many times. The rearrangement links TRBV6-5 to TRBJ2-7; D is uncertain. Germline V lookup: CDR1 MNHEY, CDR2 SVGAGI. CDR3 length equals 11 residues. V was trimmed by 0 bases and J by 6 bases, leaving 3 bases between them. The CDR3 DNA sequence: TGTGCCAGCAGTTACTCTGGCGAGCAGTACTTC. Translation: CASSYSGEQYF.

Only a few counts were recorded for this clonotype. The chain couples TRBV9 to TRBJ2-1; 8 positions agree with TRBD2. Unmatched junction bases numbered 13, after V lost 2 bases and J lost 9 bases. CDR3 length equals 16 residues. Germline lookup yields CDR1 SGDLS and CDR2 YYNGEE. Written as DNA, the CDR3 is TGTGCCAGCAGCGTCAATCAGCGGGAGAGTCAGGTTGAGCAGTTCTTC. Its protein is CASSVNQRESQVEQFF.

This clonotype has a handful of counts. This chain links TRBV6-1 with TRBJ2-1; D might be TRBD1 (6 bases). Germline assignment: CDR1 MNHNS and CDR2 SASEGT. V lost 6 bases and J lost 6, with 12 bases in between. The CDR3 runs to 13 residues. The CDR3 nucleotides are TGTGCCAGCAGGGCTAGGGGGTTCAATGAGCAGTTCTTC. This codes for CASRARGFNEQFF.

This clonotype was found a few times. The chain is built from TRBV24-1 and TRBJ2-3; perhaps TRBD2 as D (6 bases). The germline V and J ends were trimmed by 5 bases and 5 bases, with 16 bases remaining between them. Germline V gene data show CDR1 as KGHDR and CDR2 as SFDVKD. This CDR3 comprises 15 residues. CDR3 residues: CATSVGGGGQDTQYF. In DNA form, the CDR3 reads TGTGCCACCAGTGTTGGGGGAGGAGGACAAGATACGCAGTATTTT.